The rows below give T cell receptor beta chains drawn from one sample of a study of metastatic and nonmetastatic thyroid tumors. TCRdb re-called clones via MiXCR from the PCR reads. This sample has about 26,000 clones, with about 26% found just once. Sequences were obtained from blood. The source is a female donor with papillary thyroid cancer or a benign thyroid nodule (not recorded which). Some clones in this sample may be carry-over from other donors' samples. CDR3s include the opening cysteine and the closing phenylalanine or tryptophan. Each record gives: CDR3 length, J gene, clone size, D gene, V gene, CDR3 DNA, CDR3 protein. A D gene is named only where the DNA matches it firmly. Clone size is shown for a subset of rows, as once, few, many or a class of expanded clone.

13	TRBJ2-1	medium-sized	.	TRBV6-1	TGTGCCAGCAGTGTAGGAGGGAGGACTGAGCAGTTCTTC	CASSVGGRTEQFF
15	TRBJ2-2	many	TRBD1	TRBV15	TGTGCCACCAGCAGAGGTCAGGGGGACACCGGGGAGCTGTTTTTT	CATSRGQGDTGELFF
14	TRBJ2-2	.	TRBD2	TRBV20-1	TGCAGTGCTAAGACTAGCGGGAGGGGAGGGGAGCTGTTTTTT	CSAKTSGRGGELFF
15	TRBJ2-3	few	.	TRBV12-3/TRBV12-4	TGTGCCAGCAGTTTTTTCGGGGGTGGCACAGATACGCAGTATTTT	CASSFFGGGTDTQYF
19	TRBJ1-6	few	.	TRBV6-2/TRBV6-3	TGTGCCAGCAGTTGGTCCTTCGGACAGCGTATCTCCTATAATTCACCCCTCCACTTT	CASSWSFGQRISYNSPLHF
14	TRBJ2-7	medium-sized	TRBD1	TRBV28	TGTGCCACCGAAACCCGGGACAGCAACTACGAGCAGTACTTC	CATETRDSNYEQYF
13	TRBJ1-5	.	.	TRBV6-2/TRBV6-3	TGTGCCAGCAGTTACGAAAGACTACAGCCCCAGCATTTT	CASSYERLQPQHF
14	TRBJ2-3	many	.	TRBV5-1	TGCGCCAGCTGGCTACAGGGATTCACAGATACGCAGTATTTT	CASWLQGFTDTQYF
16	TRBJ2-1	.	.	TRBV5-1	TGCGCCAGCAGCTTGGATTCAGGGGCTTTATACAATGAGCAGTTCTTC	CASSLDSGALYNEQFF
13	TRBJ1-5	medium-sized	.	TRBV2	TGTGCCAGCAGTGACAGAGACAATCAGCCCCAGCATTTT	CASSDRDNQPQHF
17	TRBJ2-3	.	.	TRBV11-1	TGTGCCAGCAGCTTAACACTTGACTCCGGGCGAGGAGATACGCAGTATTTT	CASSLTLDSGRGDTQYF
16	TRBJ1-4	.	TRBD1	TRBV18	TGTGCCAGCTCACGACAGGGGATGCGGTATAATGAAAAACTGTTTTTT	CASSRQGMRYNEKLFF
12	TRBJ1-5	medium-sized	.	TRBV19	TGTGCCAGTAGAGAAGGCCTCGCGCCCCAGCATTTT	CASREGLAPQHF
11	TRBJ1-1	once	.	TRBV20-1	TGCAGTGCTAGCATGGAGCGGCCCGTTTTCTTT	CSASMERPVFF
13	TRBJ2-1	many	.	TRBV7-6	TGTGCCAGCAGCTCTGGGGCACCGAATGAGCAGTTCTTC	CASSSGAPNEQFF
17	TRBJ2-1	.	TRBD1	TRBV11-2	TGTGCCAGCAGCTCCCAGACAGGGGCCAGCTCCTACAATGAGCAGTTCTTC	CASSSQTGASSYNEQFF
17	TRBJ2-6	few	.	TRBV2	TGTGCCAGCAGTGAGGAGGGGCGGCGTGGTGGGGCCAACGTCCTGACTTTC	CASSEEGRRGGANVLTF
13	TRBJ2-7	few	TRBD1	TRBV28	TGTGCCAGCAGGACAGGGGGTTTTTACGAGCAGTACTTC	CASRTGGFYEQYF
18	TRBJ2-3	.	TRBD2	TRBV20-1	TGCAGTGCACCAGGACTAGCGGGGGTGTCCCTTAGCACAGATACGCAGTATTTT	CSAPGLAGVSLSTDTQYF
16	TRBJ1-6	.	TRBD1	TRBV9	TGTGCCAGCAGCGTAAGCGGGACAGGGTTTGATTCACCCCTCCACTTT	CASSVSGTGFDSPLHF
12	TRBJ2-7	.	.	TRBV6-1	TGTGCCAGCAGCCCGCTAGCCAACGAGCAGTACTTC	CASSPLANEQYF
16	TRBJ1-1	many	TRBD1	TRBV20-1	TGCAGTGCTAGAAATAGGGCGGAGGGGGCCGGCGGTGAAGCTTTCTTT	CSARNRAEGAGGEAFF
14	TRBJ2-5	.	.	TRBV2	TGTGCCTCATGTTGGATGGACCCCGGAGAGACCCAGTACTTC	CASCWMDPGETQYF
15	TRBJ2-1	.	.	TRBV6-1	TGTGCCAGCAGCCTTGGACGGGAGCCAGCCAATGAGCAGTTCTTC	CASSLGREPANEQFF
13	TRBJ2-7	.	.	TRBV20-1	TGCAGTGCTAGGCGGGACGGGTCGGACGAGCAGTACTTC	CSARRDGSDEQYF
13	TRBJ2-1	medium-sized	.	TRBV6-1	TGTGCCAGCACGAAAACTAGTTACGATGAGCAGTTCTTC	CASTKTSYDEQFF
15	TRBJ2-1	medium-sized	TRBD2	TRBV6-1	TGTGCCAGCAGTTCGGCGGGAGGCTCCTACAATGAGCAGTTCTTC	CASSSAGGSYNEQFF
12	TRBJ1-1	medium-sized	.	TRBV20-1	TGCAGTGCCAGCAGCGGGGGAGAGGGAGCTTTCTTT	CSASSGGEGAFF
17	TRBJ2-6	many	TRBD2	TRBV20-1	TGCAGTGCGGAAGGACTAGCGGGAGGGCCTGGGGCCAACGTCCTGACTTTC	CSAEGLAGGPGANVLTF
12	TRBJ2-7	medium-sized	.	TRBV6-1	TGTGCCAGCGCGGGAACCACCTACGAGCAGTACTTC	CASAGTTYEQYF
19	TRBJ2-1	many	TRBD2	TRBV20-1	TGCAGTGCTAGAGAACGCCTGTTGAGTAGCGGGAGTCCCTACAATGAGCAGTTCTTC	CSARERLLSSGSPYNEQFF
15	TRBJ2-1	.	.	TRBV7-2	TGTGCCAGCCTCCCGCGGGCGGGCGGCTACAATGAGCAGTTCTTC	CASLPRAGGYNEQFF
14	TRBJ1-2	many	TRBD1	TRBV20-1	TGCAGTGCTTCTCGACAGGGTCCGGACTATGGCTACACCTTC	CSASRQGPDYGYTF
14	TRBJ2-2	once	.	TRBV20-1	TGCAGTGCTGCTTCGTGGGCTAGGGCCGGGGAGCTGTTTTTT	CSAASWARAGELFF
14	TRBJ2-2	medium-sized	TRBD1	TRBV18	TGTGCCAGCTCACCGGACAGGCTAACCGGGGAGCTGTTTTTT	CASSPDRLTGELFF
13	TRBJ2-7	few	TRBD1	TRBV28	TGTGCCAGCAGTGGGACAGGGAACTACGAGCAGTACTTC	CASSGTGNYEQYF
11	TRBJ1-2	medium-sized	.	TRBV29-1	TGCAGCGTTGTTTGGGGTAATGGCTACACCTTC	CSVVWGNGYTF
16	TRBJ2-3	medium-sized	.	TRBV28	TGTGCCAGCAGTTTATATGGCCAAAGTCTAACAGATACGCAGTATTTT	CASSLYGQSLTDTQYF
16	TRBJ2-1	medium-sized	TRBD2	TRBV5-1	TGCGCCAGCAGCTTGGCCGGTACGGGAGGGCTTAATGAGCAGTTCTTC	CASSLAGTGGLNEQFF
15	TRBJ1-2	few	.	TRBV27	TGTGCCAGCAGCCCTGACGGACCGGGGGTTGGGGGCTACACCTTC	CASSPDGPGVGGYTF
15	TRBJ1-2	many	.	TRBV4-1	TGCGCCAGCAGCCAAGGAGTACCGACTAACTATGGCTACACCTTC	CASSQGVPTNYGYTF
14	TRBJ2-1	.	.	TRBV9	TGTGCCAGCACAACAGGGAGCTCCTACAATGAGCAGTTCTTC	CASTTGSSYNEQFF
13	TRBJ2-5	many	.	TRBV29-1	TGCAGCGTACAAGGTATCGACTCAGAGACCCAGTACTTC	CSVQGIDSETQYF
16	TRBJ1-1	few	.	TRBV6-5	TGTGCCAGCAGTTACGGTCTACAGGGTATTAGGACTGAAGCTTTCTTT	CASSYGLQGIRTEAFF
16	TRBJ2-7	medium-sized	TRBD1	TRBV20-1	TGCAGTGCTAGAAGGGACAGGGGCTTACGGGGGGGAGAGCAGTACTTC	CSARRDRGLRGGEQYF
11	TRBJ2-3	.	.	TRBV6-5	TGTGCCAGCAGCTCTCGTGATACGCAGTATTTT	CASSSRDTQYF
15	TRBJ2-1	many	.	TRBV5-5	TGTGCCAGCAGCTTGTCACGGGGACCCTACAATGAGCAGTTCTTC	CASSLSRGPYNEQFF
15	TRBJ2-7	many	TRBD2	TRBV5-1	TGCGCCAGCAGGGACTTGGGACTACACTCCTACGAGCAGTACTTC	CASRDLGLHSYEQYF
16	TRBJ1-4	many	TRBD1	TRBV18	TGTGCCAGCTCCCACGGACAGGGAACGGATAATGAAAAACTGTTTTTT	CASSHGQGTDNEKLFF
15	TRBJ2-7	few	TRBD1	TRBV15	TGTGCCACCAGCAGAAACCGACAGGGGGCTTACGAGCAGTACTTC	CATSRNRQGAYEQYF
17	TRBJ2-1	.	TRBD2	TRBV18	TGTGCCAGCTCACAAAATATTCAGAGCGGGATAGGACCTGAGCAGTTCTTC	CASSQNIQSGIGPEQFF
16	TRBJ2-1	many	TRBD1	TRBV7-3	TGTGCCAGCAGCTTAAATTCAGGACAGGGGTACAATGAGCAGTTCTTC	CASSLNSGQGYNEQFF
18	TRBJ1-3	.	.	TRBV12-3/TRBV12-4	TGTGCCAGCAGCGACGACACCCCCGAAGCGGTTTGGGGAAACACCATATATTTT	CASSDDTPEAVWGNTIYF
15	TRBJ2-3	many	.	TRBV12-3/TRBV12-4	TGTGCCAGCAGTTTAGGGCATACTAGCACAGATACGCAGTATTTT	CASSLGHTSTDTQYF
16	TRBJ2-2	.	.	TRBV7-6	TGTGCCAACAGCCATCGGCCGGCCGCGAACACCGGGGAGCTGTTTTTT	CANSHRPAANTGELFF
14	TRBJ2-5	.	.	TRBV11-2	TGTGCCAGCAGCTTGGGAACTAGTCGAGAGACCCAGTACTTC	CASSLGTSRETQYF